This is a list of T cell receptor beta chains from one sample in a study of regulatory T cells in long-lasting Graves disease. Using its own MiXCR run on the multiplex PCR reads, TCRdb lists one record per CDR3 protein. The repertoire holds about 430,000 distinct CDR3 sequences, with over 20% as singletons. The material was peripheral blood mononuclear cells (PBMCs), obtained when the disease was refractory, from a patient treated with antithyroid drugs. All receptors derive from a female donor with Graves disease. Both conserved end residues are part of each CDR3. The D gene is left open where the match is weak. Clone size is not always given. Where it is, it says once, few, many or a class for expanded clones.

CDR3nt: TGTGCCAGCAGACCAGGGGGTTTGGGTGAAAAACTGTTTTTT; CDR3aa: CASRPGGLGEKLFF; d_gene: TRBD1; abundance: many; v_gene: TRBV12-3/TRBV12-4; j_gene: TRBJ1-4
CDR3nt: TGTGCCAGCAGCTTGGTGGGAGAAACAACCGGGGAGCTGTTTTTT; CDR3aa: CASSLVGETTGELFF; d_gene: -; abundance: -; v_gene: TRBV7-3; j_gene: TRBJ2-2
CDR3nt: TGTGCCAGCAAGACGGTAGACACAGATACGCAGTATTTT; CDR3aa: CASKTVDTDTQYF; d_gene: -; abundance: few; v_gene: TRBV2; j_gene: TRBJ2-3
CDR3nt: TGTGCCAGCAGTGATTCCTGGGACGCACGTAACTATGGCTACACCTTC; CDR3aa: CASSDSWDARNYGYTF; d_gene: -; abundance: many; v_gene: TRBV2; j_gene: TRBJ1-2
CDR3nt: TGTGCCAGCAGCTTAGCTTTTCAGGGTGCTAACTATGGCTACACCTTC; CDR3aa: CASSLAFQGANYGYTF; d_gene: -; abundance: few; v_gene: TRBV7-8; j_gene: TRBJ1-2
CDR3nt: TGCGCCAGCAGCTTGGACGGTGGCTACGGCTACACCTTC; CDR3aa: CASSLDGGYGYTF; d_gene: -; abundance: many; v_gene: TRBV5-1; j_gene: TRBJ1-2
CDR3nt: TGTGCCAGCAGGGGCGTCCAAGAGACCCAGTACTTC; CDR3aa: CASRGVQETQYF; d_gene: -; abundance: many; v_gene: TRBV2; j_gene: TRBJ2-5
CDR3nt: TGTGCCACCAGCAGAGGAGCGGAAGAGACCCAGTACTTC; CDR3aa: CATSRGAEETQYF; d_gene: -; abundance: many; v_gene: TRBV15; j_gene: TRBJ2-5
CDR3nt: TGTGCCAGCAGTGCTAGCGGACAAAAGGGCAATGAGCAGTTCTTC; CDR3aa: CASSASGQKGNEQFF; d_gene: TRBD2; abundance: -; v_gene: TRBV2; j_gene: TRBJ2-1
CDR3nt: TGTGCCAGCTCACCACCCAGGGACAATGAGCAGTTCTTC; CDR3aa: CASSPPRDNEQFF; d_gene: -; abundance: -; v_gene: TRBV18; j_gene: TRBJ2-1
CDR3nt: TGTGCCAGCAGTTCACGGACAGGGTTATCCTACGAGCAGTACTTC; CDR3aa: CASSSRTGLSYEQYF; d_gene: TRBD1; abundance: many; v_gene: TRBV12-3/TRBV12-4; j_gene: TRBJ2-7
CDR3nt: TGTGCCTGGGTTAGGGGTAACATGAACACTGAAGCTTTCTTT; CDR3aa: CAWVRGNMNTEAFF; d_gene: -; abundance: many; v_gene: TRBV30; j_gene: TRBJ1-1
CDR3nt: TGTGCCAGCACCCGGGGGGGGAATCAGCCCCAGCATTTT; CDR3aa: CASTRGGNQPQHF; d_gene: -; abundance: -; v_gene: TRBV6-2/TRBV6-3; j_gene: TRBJ1-5
CDR3nt: TGTGCCAGCAGCCTCGGGGATCGGGCCAACGTCCTGACTTTC; CDR3aa: CASSLGDRANVLTF; d_gene: -; abundance: -; v_gene: TRBV5-6; j_gene: TRBJ2-6
CDR3nt: TGTGCCAGCACCGTGGAGGGAGGGCCCGCCGGGGAGCTGTTTTTT; CDR3aa: CASTVEGGPAGELFF; d_gene: TRBD2; abundance: many; v_gene: TRBV6-1; j_gene: TRBJ2-2
CDR3nt: TGTGCCAGCAGTCCACAGGACAGGGTCTATTCACCCCTCCACTTT; CDR3aa: CASSPQDRVYSPLHF; d_gene: TRBD1; abundance: many; v_gene: TRBV28; j_gene: TRBJ1-6
CDR3nt: TGTGCCACCAGCAGAGATAGGGGATATACGATACTAGCGGCCCAACAAGAGACCCAGTACTTC; CDR3aa: CATSRDRGYTILAAQQETQYF; d_gene: TRBD2; abundance: many; v_gene: TRBV15; j_gene: TRBJ2-5
CDR3nt: TGTGCCAGTAGTATATCACCGGGGCCCGGTCGGGAGACCCAGTACTTC; CDR3aa: CASSISPGPGRETQYF; d_gene: -; abundance: -; v_gene: TRBV19; j_gene: TRBJ2-5